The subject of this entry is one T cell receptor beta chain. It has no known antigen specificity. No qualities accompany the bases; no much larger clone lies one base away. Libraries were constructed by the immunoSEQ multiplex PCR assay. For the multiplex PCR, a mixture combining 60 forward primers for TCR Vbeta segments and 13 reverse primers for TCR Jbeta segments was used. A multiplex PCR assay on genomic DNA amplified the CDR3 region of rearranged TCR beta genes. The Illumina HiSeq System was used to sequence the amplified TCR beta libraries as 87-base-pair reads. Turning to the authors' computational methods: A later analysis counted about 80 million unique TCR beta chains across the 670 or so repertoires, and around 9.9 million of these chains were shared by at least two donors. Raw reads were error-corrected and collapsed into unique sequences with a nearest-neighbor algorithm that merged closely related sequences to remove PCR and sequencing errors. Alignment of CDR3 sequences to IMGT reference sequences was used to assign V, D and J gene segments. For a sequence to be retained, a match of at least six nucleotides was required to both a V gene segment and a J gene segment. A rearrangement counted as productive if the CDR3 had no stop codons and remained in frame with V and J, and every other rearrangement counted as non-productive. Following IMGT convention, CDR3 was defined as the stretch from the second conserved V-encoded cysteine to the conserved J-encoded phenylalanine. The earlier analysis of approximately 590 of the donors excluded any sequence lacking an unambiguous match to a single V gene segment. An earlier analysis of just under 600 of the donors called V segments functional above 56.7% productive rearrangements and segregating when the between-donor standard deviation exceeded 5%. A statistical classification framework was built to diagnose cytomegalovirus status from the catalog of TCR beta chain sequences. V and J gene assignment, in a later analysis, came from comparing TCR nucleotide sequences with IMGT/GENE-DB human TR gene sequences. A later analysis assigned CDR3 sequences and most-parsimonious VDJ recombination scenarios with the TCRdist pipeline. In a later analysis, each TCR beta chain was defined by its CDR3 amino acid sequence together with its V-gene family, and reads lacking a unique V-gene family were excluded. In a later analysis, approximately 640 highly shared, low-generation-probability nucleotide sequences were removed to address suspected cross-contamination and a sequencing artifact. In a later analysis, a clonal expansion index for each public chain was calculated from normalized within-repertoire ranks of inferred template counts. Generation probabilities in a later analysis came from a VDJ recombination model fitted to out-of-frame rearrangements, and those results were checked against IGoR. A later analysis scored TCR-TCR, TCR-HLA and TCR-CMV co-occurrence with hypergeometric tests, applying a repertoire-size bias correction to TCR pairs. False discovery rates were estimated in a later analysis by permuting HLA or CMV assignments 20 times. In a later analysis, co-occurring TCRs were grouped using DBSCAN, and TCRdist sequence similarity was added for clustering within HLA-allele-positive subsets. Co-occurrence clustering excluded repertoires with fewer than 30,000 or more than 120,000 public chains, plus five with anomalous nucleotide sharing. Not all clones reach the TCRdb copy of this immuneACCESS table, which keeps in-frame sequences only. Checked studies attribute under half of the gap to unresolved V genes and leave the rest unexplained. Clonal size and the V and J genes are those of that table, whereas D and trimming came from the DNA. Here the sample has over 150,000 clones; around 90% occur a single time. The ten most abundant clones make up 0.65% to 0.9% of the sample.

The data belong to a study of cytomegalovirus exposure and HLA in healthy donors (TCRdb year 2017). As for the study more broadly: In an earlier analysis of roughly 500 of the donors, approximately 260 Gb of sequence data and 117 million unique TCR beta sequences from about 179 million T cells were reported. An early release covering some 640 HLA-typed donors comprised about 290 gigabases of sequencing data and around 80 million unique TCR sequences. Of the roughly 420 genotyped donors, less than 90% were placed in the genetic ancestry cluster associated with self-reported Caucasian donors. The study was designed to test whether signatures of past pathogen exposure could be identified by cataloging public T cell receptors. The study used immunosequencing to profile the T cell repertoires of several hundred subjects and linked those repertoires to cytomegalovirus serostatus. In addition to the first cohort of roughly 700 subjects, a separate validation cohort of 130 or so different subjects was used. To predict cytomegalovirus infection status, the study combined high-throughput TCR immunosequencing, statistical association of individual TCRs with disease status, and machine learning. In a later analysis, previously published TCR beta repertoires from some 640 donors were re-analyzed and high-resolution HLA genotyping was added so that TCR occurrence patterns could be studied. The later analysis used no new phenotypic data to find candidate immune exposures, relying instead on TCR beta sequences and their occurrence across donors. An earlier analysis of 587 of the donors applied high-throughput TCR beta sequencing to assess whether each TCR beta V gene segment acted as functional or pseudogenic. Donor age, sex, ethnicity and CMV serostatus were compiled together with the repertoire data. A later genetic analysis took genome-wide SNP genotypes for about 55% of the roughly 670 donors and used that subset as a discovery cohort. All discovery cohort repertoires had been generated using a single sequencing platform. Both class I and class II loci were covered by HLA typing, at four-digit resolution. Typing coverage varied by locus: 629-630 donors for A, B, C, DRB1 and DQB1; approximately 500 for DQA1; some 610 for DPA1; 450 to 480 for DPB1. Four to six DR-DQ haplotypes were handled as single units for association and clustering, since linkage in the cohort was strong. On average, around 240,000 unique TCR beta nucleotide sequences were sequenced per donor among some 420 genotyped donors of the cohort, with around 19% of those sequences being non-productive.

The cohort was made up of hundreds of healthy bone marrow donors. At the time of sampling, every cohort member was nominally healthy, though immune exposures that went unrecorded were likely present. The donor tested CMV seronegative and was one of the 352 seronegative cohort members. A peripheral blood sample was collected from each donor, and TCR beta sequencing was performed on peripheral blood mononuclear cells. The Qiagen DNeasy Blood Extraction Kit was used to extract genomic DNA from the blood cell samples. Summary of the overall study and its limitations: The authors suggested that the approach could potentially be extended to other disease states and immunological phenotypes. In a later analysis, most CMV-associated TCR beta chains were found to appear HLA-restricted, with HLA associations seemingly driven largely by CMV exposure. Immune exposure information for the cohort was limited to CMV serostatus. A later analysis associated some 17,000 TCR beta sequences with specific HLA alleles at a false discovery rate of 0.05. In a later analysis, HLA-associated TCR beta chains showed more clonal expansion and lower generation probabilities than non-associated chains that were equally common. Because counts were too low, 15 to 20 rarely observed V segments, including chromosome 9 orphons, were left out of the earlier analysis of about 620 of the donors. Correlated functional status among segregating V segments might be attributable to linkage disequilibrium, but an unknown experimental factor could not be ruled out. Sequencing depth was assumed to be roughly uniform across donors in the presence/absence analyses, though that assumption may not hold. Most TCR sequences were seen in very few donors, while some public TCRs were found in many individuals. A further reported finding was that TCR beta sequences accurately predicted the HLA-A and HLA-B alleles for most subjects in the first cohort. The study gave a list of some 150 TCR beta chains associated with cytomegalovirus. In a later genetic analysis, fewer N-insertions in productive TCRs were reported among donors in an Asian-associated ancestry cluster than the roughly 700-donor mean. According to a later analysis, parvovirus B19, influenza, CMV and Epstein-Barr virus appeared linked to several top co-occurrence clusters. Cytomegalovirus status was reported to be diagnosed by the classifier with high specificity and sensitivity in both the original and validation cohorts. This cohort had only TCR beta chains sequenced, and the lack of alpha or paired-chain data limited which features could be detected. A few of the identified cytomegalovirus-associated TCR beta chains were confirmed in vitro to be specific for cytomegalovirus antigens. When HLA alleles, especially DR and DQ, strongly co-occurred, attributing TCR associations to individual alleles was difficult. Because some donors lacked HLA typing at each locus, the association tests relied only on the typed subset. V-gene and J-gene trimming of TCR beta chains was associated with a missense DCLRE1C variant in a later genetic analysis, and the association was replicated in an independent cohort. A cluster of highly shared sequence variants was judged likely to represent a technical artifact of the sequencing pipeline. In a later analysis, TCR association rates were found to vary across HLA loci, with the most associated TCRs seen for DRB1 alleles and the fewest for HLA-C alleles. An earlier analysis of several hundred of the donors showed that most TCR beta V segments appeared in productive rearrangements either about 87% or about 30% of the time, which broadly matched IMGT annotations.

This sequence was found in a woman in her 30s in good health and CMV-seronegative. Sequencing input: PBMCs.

The DNA is TGTGCCAGCAGTCCCCGACAGGTTGGGGCGACCCAGTACTTC. This codes for CASSPRQVGATQYF. The chain employs TRBV27 and TRBJ2-5; the D region possibly corresponds to TRBD1 (6 bases align). The germline V gene (reference sequence) provides CDR1 MNHEY and CDR2 SMNVEV. There are 14 amino acids in the CDR3, from cysteine to phenylalanine inclusive. Here the CDR3 DNA is all that survives: 42 bases in frame from base 1. Trimming at the junction amounts to 5 bases on V and 7 bases on J, and the germline ends lie 17 bases apart.